These T cell receptor beta chains were read from a single sample in a study of OX40 agonist ivuxolimab in advanced cancers. Only in-frame clones appear in the TCRdb table, and some are missing; sequencing was by immunoSEQ multiplex PCR. Seen here are just over 60,000 clones, about 92% observed once, and the top ten hold about 0.58%. The sample here was CD4+ or CD8+ T cells sorted from blood, taken in a trial of the OX40 agonist ivuxolimab. The origin of the receptors is an adult with an advanced solid tumor such as melanoma, head and neck, liver or kidney cancer. The CDR3 runs from the conserved cysteine through the conserved F or W. The D gene is left open where the match is weak. Clone size is stated in some rows and not others, as once, few, many or a class when expanded.

CDR3aa,CDR3nt,d_gene,v_gene,j_gene,abundance
CASSPLAGGVGEQYF,TGTGCCAGCAGTCCACTAGCGGGAGGGGTCGGCGAGCAGTACTTC,TRBD2,TRBV13,TRBJ2-7,.
CASSSTTVANYGYTF,TGTGCCAGCAGCTCGACGACGGTTGCTAACTATGGCTACACCTTC,.,TRBV7-9,TRBJ1-2,once
CASSSGTGLGKLFF,TGTGCCAGCAGTTCCGGGACAGGGTTGGGAAAACTGTTTTTT,TRBD1,TRBV6-1,TRBJ1-4,.
CASSPIQGGTDTQYF,TGTGCCAGCTCACCAATTCAGGGGGGCACAGATACGCAGTATTTT,TRBD1,TRBV18,TRBJ2-3,.
CASSDRGQPQHF,TGTGCCAGTAGTGACAGGGGGCAGCCCCAGCATTTT,TRBD1,TRBV19,TRBJ1-5,.
CASSQSWGIDYGYTF,TGTGCCAGCAGCCAATCTTGGGGCATTGACTATGGCTACACCTTC,.,TRBV4-2,TRBJ1-2,.
CASSPSYNEQFF,TGTGCCAGCTCACCCTCCTATAATGAGCAGTTCTTC,.,TRBV18,TRBJ2-1,.
CASSLSAADTQYF,TGTGCCAGCTCACTCTCGGCCGCGGATACGCAGTATTTT,.,TRBV18,TRBJ2-3,.
CASSIDMGGTSPLHF,TGTGCCAGTAGTATAGATATGGGGGGCACTTCACCCCTCCACTTT,.,TRBV19,TRBJ1-6,.
CASSPWGTNYGYTF,TGTGCCAGCAGCCCTTGGGGGACGAACTATGGCTACACCTTC,.,TRBV7-2,TRBJ1-2,.